A single sample gave rise to the 10 T cell receptor beta chains below, sequenced in a study of shared T cell receptors in the human thymus. The assay was immunoSEQ multiplex PCR, and TCRdb's table has in-frame clones only and misses some. The sample holds hundreds of thousands of clones, roughly 90% seen once. In addition, the sample was reused for a study of human thymus T cells.

Sequenced sample: thymocytes. These receptors were collected from a boy in the first two years of life with a congenital heart defect.

The V gene is TRBV18, the J gene TRBJ1-5, with 12 bases identical to TRBD1. Trimming took 0 bases from V and 5 from J; bases not matched to a gene: 2. CDR3 size: 16 residues. Germline V gene sequence: CDR1 KGHSH, CDR2 LQKENI. The CDR3 spells CASSPPGQGADQPQHF. The CDR3, as DNA: TGTGCCAGCTCACCACCGGGACAGGGGGCAGATCAGCCCCAGCATTTT.

V usage is TRBV9 and J usage is TRBJ2-1, with a weak D call TRBD2 (7 bases). This CDR3 is 21 amino acids long. The germline V gene has CDR1 SGDLS and CDR2 YYNGEE. The germline V and J ends were trimmed by 0 bases and 2 bases, with 27 bases remaining between them. CDR3 protein: CASSVVGGGAAGTSAYNEQFF. The CDR3 bases are TGTGCCAGCAGCGTAGTGGGGGGGGGCGCCGCCGGGACGTCAGCCTACAATGAGCAGTTCTTC. Using reference TRBV9 and TRBJ2-1 for the parts outside the CDR3, the full variable domain is DSGVTQTPKHLITATGQRVTLRCSPRSGDLSVYWYQQSLDQGLQFLIQYYNGEERAKGNILERFSAQQFPDLHSELNLSSLELGDSALYFCASSVVGGGAAGTSAYNEQFFGPGTRLTVL.

The chain has TRBV30 and TRBJ2-2; 7 positions agree with TRBD2. Germline trimming cut 4 bases from V and 4 bases from J; bases unmatched to any gene: 9. The CDR3 contains 15 residues. Germline CDR1 reads GTSNPN; CDR2 reads SVGIG (reference sequence). CDR3 amino acids: CAWNPGGRGTGELFF. Here the CDR3 DNA reads TGTGCCTGGAATCCGGGGGGTCGGGGCACCGGGGAGCTGTTTTTT.

This clone came up once. The chain couples TRBV30 to TRBJ2-1; 8 bases are shared with TRBD1. Germline-derived CDR1 and CDR2 are GTSNPN and SVGIG (reference sequence). This CDR3 spans 12 amino acids. The trim removed 5 bases at V and 8 bases at J, leaving 5 bases unmatched. DNA of the CDR3: TGTGCCTGGGCCCCCAGGGGGCATGAGCAGTTCTTC. This translates into CAWAPRGHEQFF.

The chain employs TRBV29-1 and TRBJ2-1; weak D call: TRBD1 (6 bases). V lost 3 bases to trimming and J lost 9 bases, with 21 bases between them. The germline gives CDR1 SQVTM, CDR2 ANQGSEA. This CDR3 contains 15 residues. CDR3: CSVEWGQGFLIEQFF. The CDR3 DNA reads TGCAGCGTTGAGTGGGGTCAGGGGTTTTTGATTGAGCAGTTCTTC.

This rearrangement joins TRBV29-1 to TRBJ2-7; 14 nucleotides align to TRBD2. V was clipped by 6 bases and J by 5 bases; unmatched bases: 6. The germline CDR1 and CDR2 sequences are SQVTM and ANQGSEA. The CDR3 spans 14 residues. The CDR3 region has the DNA TGCAGCGTCCAGGGACTAGCGGGAGCCCACGAGCAGTACTTC. Translating gives CSVQGLAGAHEQYF.

This clone was seen a handful of times. This sequence joins TRBV2 and TRBJ2-7; a possible D gene is TRBD2 (6 bases). The germline V and J ends were trimmed by 0 bases and 6 bases, with 21 bases remaining between them. CDR1 and CDR2 from the germline V gene are SNHLY and FYNNEI. The CDR3 consists of 17 residues. The CDR3 DNA follows: TGTGCCAGCAGTGAAGCGCCGGGGGAATGGGTTCCCGTCGAGCAGTACTTC. It encodes CASSEAPGEWVPVEQYF.

This chain links TRBV11-2 with TRBJ2-5; 8 nucleotides line up with TRBD1. V dropped 2 bases and J dropped 4; count of bases not matched to a gene: 6. CDR3 size: 15 residues. CDR1 is SGHAT, CDR2 FQNNGV, per germline. The DNA of the CDR3 is TGTGCCAGCAGCTTAACGGACAGGGCCGGAGAGACCCAGTACTTC. Protein sequence: CASSLTDRAGETQYF. Based on the CDR3 plus reference TRBV11-2 and TRBJ2-5, the full variable domain is EAGVAQSPRYKIIEKRQSVAFWCNPISGHATLYWYQQILGQGPKLLIQFQNNGVVDDSQLPKDRFSAERLKGVDSTLKIQPAKLEDSAVYLCASSLTDRAGETQYFGPGTRLLVL.

This rearrangement joins TRBV29-1 to TRBJ2-5; TRBD1 aligns across 9 bases. Unmatched junction bases numbered 11, after V lost 7 bases and J lost 5 bases. The V gene's germline CDR1 is SQVTM and CDR2 ANQGSEA. This CDR3 comprises 14 residues. CDR3: CSGLPGQGLETQYF. For the CDR3, the DNA is TGCAGCGGCCTACCGGGACAGGGTCTCGAGACCCAGTACTTC.

This clone has more than one count but fewer than ten. The rearrangement uses TRBV19 and TRBJ2-1; a weak D match, TRBD2 (7 bases). Between the trimmed V and J ends, which lost 3 bases and 9 bases, there was a span of 12 bases. Germline CDR1 and CDR2: LNHDA and SQIVND (reference sequence). CDR3 size: 13 residues. The chain's CDR3 is CASSIEGEGEQFF. CDR3 nucleotide sequence: TGTGCCAGTAGTATTGAGGGGGAGGGTGAGCAGTTCTTC. Full variable domain (missing parts from reference TRBV19 and TRBJ2-1): DGGITQSPKYLFRKEGQNVTLSCEQNLNHDAMYWYRQDPGQGLRLIYYSQIVNDFQKGDIAEGYSVSREKKESFPLTVTSAQKNPTAFYLCASSIEGEGEQFFGPGTRLTVL.